A selection of T cell receptor beta chains follows, all from one sample in a study of CD8+CD57+ T cells in acquired aplastic anemia. Each CDR3 protein gets one entry after TCRdb re-called the reads with MiXCR. This table has 250,000 to 300,000 distinct CDR3 sequences, roughly 50% appearing once. The sequenced sample was sorted CD4+, CD8+, or CD8+CD57+ T cells (not recorded which) from PBMCs. The origin of the receptors is a human donor with severe aplastic anemia or a healthy control (not recorded which). CDR3s include the opening cysteine and the closing phenylalanine or tryptophan. The D gene is left open where the match is weak. Where a row states a size, it is once, few, many or the class of an expanded clone; other rows omit it.

TRBD1	TRBJ2-1	many	TRBV6-6	CASSHRGSEQFF	TGTGCCAGCAGTCACAGGGGGAGCGAGCAGTTCTTC
-	TRBJ2-1	many	TRBV19	CASSRGRGDEQFF	TGTGCCAGTAGTAGGGGGCGGGGCGATGAGCAGTTCTTC
-	TRBJ2-7	-	TRBV20-1	CSASDENQGYEQYF	TGCAGTGCGTCAGATGAGAATCAGGGCTACGAGCAGTACTTC
-	TRBJ2-7	-	TRBV10-2	CASSQEISYEQYF	TGCGCCAGCAGCCAAGAGATCTCCTACGAGCAGTACTTC
-	TRBJ2-7	many	TRBV19	CASSMRQGTYEQYF	TGTGCCAGTAGTATGCGTCAGGGGACCTACGAGCAGTACTTC
-	TRBJ2-5	once	TRBV6-6	CASRWRKEGTQYF	TGTGCCAGCAGATGGCGGAAGGAAGGGACCCAGTACTTC
-	TRBJ1-1	few	TRBV20-1	CSARYMNTEAFF	TGCAGTGCCCGCTACATGAACACTGAAGCTTTCTTT
-	TRBJ1-2	-	TRBV9	CASSVPIAGGPNYGYTF	TGTGCCAGCAGCGTGCCGATTGCAGGTGGGCCTAACTATGGCTACACCTTC
-	TRBJ2-5	-	TRBV9	CASSVEGMGETQYF	TGTGCCAGCAGCGTAGAGGGGATGGGAGAGACCCAGTACTTC
-	TRBJ2-1	-	TRBV20-1	CSASGRNEQFF	TGCAGTGCTAGCGGCCGCAATGAGCAGTTCTTC
TRBD1	TRBJ1-2	many	TRBV9	CASRQQGARFDGYTF	TGTGCCAGCAGACAACAGGGGGCGCGGTTCGATGGCTACACCTTC
-	TRBJ1-5	-	TRBV2	CASSEREQVVNQPQHF	TGTGCCAGCAGTGAAAGGGAACAGGTGGTAAATCAGCCCCAGCATTTT
-	TRBJ2-2	-	TRBV19	CASSTGRSNTGELFF	TGTGCCAGTAGTACGGGACGGTCGAACACCGGGGAGCTGTTTTTT
-	TRBJ1-6	-	TRBV20-1	CSAPMGSNSPLHF	TGCAGTGCTCCCATGGGCAGCAATTCACCCCTCCACTTT
TRBD1	TRBJ1-1	-	TRBV9	CASSPRTGLTEAFF	TGTGCCAGCAGCCCGAGGACAGGACTCACTGAGGCTTTCTTT
-	TRBJ1-2	many	TRBV20-1	CSAGPDSGTIGYTF	TGCAGTGCCGGGCCGGATTCTGGGACGATAGGCTACACCTTC
TRBD2	TRBJ2-3	-	TRBV2	CASSETASGGHTDTQYF	TGTGCCAGCAGTGAAACCGCTAGCGGGGGACACACAGATACGCAGTATTTT
TRBD2	TRBJ2-1	-	TRBV20-1	CSAQRGPLEQFF	TGCAGTGCCCAGCGGGGGCCACTAGAGCAGTTCTTC
TRBD1	TRBJ2-7	-	TRBV7-8	CATRTGGAFEQYF	TGTGCCACTCGGACAGGGGGCGCGTTTGAGCAGTACTTC
-	TRBJ2-2	many	TRBV7-8	CATSLGLNTGELFF	TGTGCCACGTCTCTGGGGTTGAACACCGGGGAGCTGTTTTTT
-	TRBJ2-7	-	TRBV12-3/TRBV12-4	CASSLGTNYEQYF	TGTGCCAGCAGCCTGGGAACCAACTACGAGCAGTACTTC
-	TRBJ2-1	many	TRBV13	CASSLAGYNEQFF	TGTGCCAGCAGCTTAGCGGGTTACAATGAGCAGTTCTTC
TRBD2	TRBJ2-1	few	TRBV29-1	CSAQGQGTSGTYNEQFF	TGCAGCGCACAAGGACAGGGAACTAGCGGGACCTACAATGAGCAGTTCTTC
TRBD1	TRBJ1-2	many	TRBV20-1	CSARGSETGMNYGYTF	TGCAGTGCTAGAGGGTCTGAGACAGGGATGAACTATGGCTACACCTTC
TRBD1	TRBJ2-7	-	TRBV7-3	CASSLGGRGDRAYEQYF	TGTGCCAGCAGCTTAGGAGGACGGGGGGACAGGGCCTACGAGCAGTACTTC
-	TRBJ2-3	-	TRBV5-4	CASSLRGFGTDTQYF	TGTGCCAGCAGCTTACGAGGGTTCGGCACAGATACGCAGTATTTT
-	TRBJ2-1	-	TRBV10-3	CAISDAAGGFNEQFF	TGTGCCATCTCAGACGCCGCTGGCGGCTTCAATGAGCAGTTCTTC
-	TRBJ2-5	many	TRBV24-1	CATSDLHREYQETQYF	TGTGCCACCAGTGATTTGCACAGGGAGTACCAAGAGACCCAGTACTTC
TRBD2	TRBJ2-1	-	TRBV7-2	CASSLWASGDNEQFF	TGTGCCAGCAGCTTATGGGCTAGCGGGGACAATGAGCAGTTCTTC
TRBD1	TRBJ2-7	-	TRBV29-1	CSVEGTGGGEQYF	TGCAGCGTTGAAGGGACAGGGGGTGGGGAGCAGTACTTC
-	TRBJ2-3	-	TRBV7-6	CASSRGAGTDTQYF	TGTGCCAGCTCGAGAGGGGCGGGCACAGATACGCAGTATTTT
-	TRBJ1-4	-	TRBV19	CASSLWGTSEKLFF	TGTGCCAGTAGTCTATGGGGGACCTCTGAAAAACTGTTTTTT
TRBD2	TRBJ2-7	-	TRBV20-1	CSAREHASGRAREQYF	TGCAGTGCTAGAGAACACGCTAGCGGGAGGGCCCGCGAGCAGTACTTC
-	TRBJ1-5	many	TRBV19	CASSIGQISNQPQHF	TGTGCCAGTAGTATTGGGCAGATTAGCAATCAGCCCCAGCATTTT
-	TRBJ1-6	-	TRBV7-2	CASSLKVTGRSSPLHF	TGTGCCAGCAGCTTAAAAGTTACGGGCAGGAGCTCACCCCTCCACTTT
-	TRBJ2-2	-	TRBV7-9	CASSLSITGELFF	TGTGCCAGCAGCTTATCCATCACCGGGGAGCTGTTTTTT
-	TRBJ2-7	many	TRBV6-1	CASSGGQSSYEQYF	TGTGCCAGCAGCGGAGGACAGTCTAGCTACGAGCAGTACTTC
-	TRBJ2-2	many	TRBV12-3/TRBV12-4	CASSFGTGELFF	TGTGCCAGCAGTTTTGGAACCGGGGAGCTGTTTTTT
-	TRBJ1-1	-	TRBV9	CASSVGGSRNTEAFF	TGTGCCAGCAGCGTAGGGGGGTCCCGGAACACTGAAGCTTTCTTT
TRBD1	TRBJ2-3	once	TRBV20-1	CSARDRGNEQYF	TGCAGTGCTCGGGACAGGGGGAATGAGCAGTATTTT
-	TRBJ1-2	-	TRBV5-1	CASSLWPAYGYTF	TGCGCCAGCAGCTTGTGGCCAGCCTATGGCTACACCTTC
-	TRBJ2-7	many	TRBV19	CASSMKRGGYEQYF	TGTGCCAGTAGTATGAAAAGGGGGGGCTACGAGCAGTACTTC
-	TRBJ2-5	-	TRBV2	CASRGRSETQYF	TGTGCCAGCAGGGGGCGGTCAGAGACCCAGTACTTC
TRBD1	TRBJ2-3	-	TRBV5-4	CARRNPGTGGADTQYF	TGTGCCCGCAGAAACCCCGGGACAGGGGGCGCGGATACGCAGTATTTT
-	TRBJ2-7	many	TRBV7-2	CASSLVTVSVYEQYF	TGTGCCAGCAGCTTAGTGACGGTCTCAGTCTACGAGCAGTACTTC